This TCR beta chain was observed in a study of T cell responses to AZD1222 COVID-19 vaccine. Sequencing used immunoSEQ multiplex PCR; TCRdb keeps in-frame clones, though not all of them. The data contain over 80,000 clones, 80% to 90% of them singletons. The CDR3 runs to 18 residues. Per the germline V gene, CDR1 is MDHEN and CDR2 is SYDVKM. Trimming pared 1 base from V and 0 bases from J, leaving 18 bases between. Sequences were derived from peripheral blood, sampled on day 0 of AZD1222 vaccination. The chain joins TRBV28 to TRBJ1-2; D possibly corresponds to TRBD1 (5 bases). The receptor's source is an adult in good health. This CDR3 is CASSLLISGGRANYGYTF. Written as DNA, the CDR3 is TGTGCCAGCAGTTTATTAATTTCGGGGGGAAGAGCTAACTATGGCTACACCTTC.